These T cell receptor beta chains were read from a single sample in a study of blood T cell repertoires in COVID-19. Sequencing used immunoSEQ multiplex PCR; TCRdb keeps in-frame clones, though not all of them. The sample comprises around 150,000 clones, around 78% of which are singletons, and over 4% rests with the top ten. The specimen was peripheral blood. The source of these receptors is a woman older than 75 with active or convalescent COVID-19. CDR3s include the opening cysteine and the closing phenylalanine or tryptophan. The order of the fields is V gene, CDR3 length, J gene, CDR3 protein.

V: TRBV6-4; length: 15; J: TRBJ1-4; CDR3: CASSAQDPTNEKLFF
V: TRBV19; length: 13; J: TRBJ2-3; CDR3: CASSIGTVDTQYF
V: TRBV28; length: 15; J: TRBJ2-4; CDR3: CASSHGGIAKNIQYF
V: TRBV19; length: 15; J: TRBJ2-7; CDR3: CASSAWTGEDDEQYF
V: TRBV6-6; length: 14; J: TRBJ2-3; CDR3: CASKQGAGTDTQYF
V: TRBV5-5; length: 16; J: TRBJ1-4; CDR3: CASSLGYETTNEKLFF
V: TRBV5-4; length: 16; J: TRBJ1-5; CDR3: CASSLGGGLSNQPQHF
V: TRBV28; length: 13; J: TRBJ1-2; CDR3: CASSLQGASGYTF
V: TRBV30; length: 14; J: TRBJ2-5; CDR3: CAWRPLGSPETQYF
V: TRBV10-2; length: 14; J: TRBJ1-2; CDR3: CASSETVWQDGYTF
V: TRBV9; length: 15; J: TRBJ2-2; CDR3: CASSVVAGETGELFF
V: TRBV11-2; length: 13; J: TRBJ2-7; CDR3: CASSTTTGVEQYF
V: TRBV2; length: 15; J: TRBJ1-1; CDR3: CASSVPAGMSDEAFF
V: TRBV7-6; length: 15; J: TRBJ1-2; CDR3: CASSLVPGQSEGYTF
V: TRBV28; length: 14; J: TRBJ2-7; CDR3: CASKGGGTTYEQYF
V: TRBV9; length: 12; J: TRBJ2-7; CDR3: CASSVSGHEQYF
V: TRBV12-3/TRBV12-4; length: 12; J: TRBJ1-6; CDR3: CASSLGNSPLHF
V: TRBV7-2; length: 13; J: TRBJ2-3; CDR3: CASSTPDTDTQYF
V: TRBV5-1; length: 15; J: TRBJ1-2; CDR3: CASSYYRQANYGYTF
V: TRBV3-1/TRBV3-2; length: 16; J: TRBJ1-1; CDR3: CASSPRLAGGNTEAFF
V: TRBV11-2; length: 12; J: TRBJ1-1; CDR3: CASSLDRGLAFF
V: TRBV5-1; length: 13; J: TRBJ1-1; CDR3: CASSLTGVTEAFF
V: TRBV6-2/TRBV6-3; length: 15; J: TRBJ2-7; CDR3: CASSPSGGGSYEQYF
V: TRBV7-2; length: 15; J: TRBJ2-3; CDR3: CASSFASGGADTQYF
V: TRBV20-1; length: 14; J: TRBJ1-5; CDR3: CSASFQGVDQPQHF
V: TRBV6-5; length: 14; J: TRBJ2-2; CDR3: CASSLGQATGELFF
V: TRBV5-1; length: 14; J: TRBJ1-2; CDR3: CASSLGYGGYGYTF
V: TRBV3-1/TRBV3-2; length: 16; J: TRBJ1-1; CDR3: CASSLGPGGGRTEAFF
V: TRBV5-1; length: 13; J: TRBJ1-1; CDR3: CASSPFQNTEAFF
V: TRBV19; length: 15; J: TRBJ1-3; CDR3: CASSIGGAPGNTIYF
V: TRBV18; length: 15; J: TRBJ2-7; CDR3: CASSPGQAITYEQYF
V: TRBV2; length: 13; J: TRBJ2-7; CDR3: CASSLGHLLEQYF
V: TRBV2; length: 14; J: TRBJ2-5; CDR3: CASSGLAGLETQYF